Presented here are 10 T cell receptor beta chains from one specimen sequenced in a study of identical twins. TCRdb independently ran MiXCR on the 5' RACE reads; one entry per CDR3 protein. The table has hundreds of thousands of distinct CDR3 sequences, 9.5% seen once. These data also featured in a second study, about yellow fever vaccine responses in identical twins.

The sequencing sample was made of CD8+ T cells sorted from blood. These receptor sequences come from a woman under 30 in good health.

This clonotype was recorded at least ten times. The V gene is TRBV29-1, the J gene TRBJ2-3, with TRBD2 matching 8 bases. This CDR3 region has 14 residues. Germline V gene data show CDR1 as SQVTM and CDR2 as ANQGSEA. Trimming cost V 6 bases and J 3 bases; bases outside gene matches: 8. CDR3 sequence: CSVTSGLETDTQYF. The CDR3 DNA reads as TGCAGCGTCACCTCGGGACTAGAGACAGATACGCAGTATTTT.

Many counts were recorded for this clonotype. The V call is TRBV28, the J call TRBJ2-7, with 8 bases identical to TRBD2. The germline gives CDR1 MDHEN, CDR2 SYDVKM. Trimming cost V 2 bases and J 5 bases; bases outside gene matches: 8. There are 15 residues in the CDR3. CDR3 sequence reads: CASSLRSGRINEQYF. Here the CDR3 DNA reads TGTGCCAGCAGTTTACGAAGCGGGAGAATCAACGAGCAGTACTTC.

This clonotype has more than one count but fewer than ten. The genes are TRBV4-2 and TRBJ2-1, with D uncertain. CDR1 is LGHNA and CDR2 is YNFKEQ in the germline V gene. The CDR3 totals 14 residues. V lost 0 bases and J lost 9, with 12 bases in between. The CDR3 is CASSQEWLAGEQFF. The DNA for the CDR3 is TGTGCCAGCAGCCAAGAGTGGTTAGCAGGTGAGCAGTTCTTC.

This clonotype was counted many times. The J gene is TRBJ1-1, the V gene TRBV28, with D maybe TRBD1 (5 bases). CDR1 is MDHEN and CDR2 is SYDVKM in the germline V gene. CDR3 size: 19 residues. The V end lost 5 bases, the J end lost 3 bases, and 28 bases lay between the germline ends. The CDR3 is CASSLPGGRVGSMDTEAFF. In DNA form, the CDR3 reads TGTGCCAGCAGTCTCCCCGGTGGCAGGGTTGGGTCTATGGACACTGAAGCTTTCTTT.

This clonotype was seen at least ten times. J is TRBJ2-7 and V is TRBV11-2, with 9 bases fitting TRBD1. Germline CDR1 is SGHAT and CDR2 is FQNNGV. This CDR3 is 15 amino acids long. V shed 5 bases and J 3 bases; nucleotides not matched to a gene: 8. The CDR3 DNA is TGTGCCAGCAGCACCCAAATGACAGGGGGCTACGAGCAGTACTTC. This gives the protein CASSTQMTGGYEQYF.

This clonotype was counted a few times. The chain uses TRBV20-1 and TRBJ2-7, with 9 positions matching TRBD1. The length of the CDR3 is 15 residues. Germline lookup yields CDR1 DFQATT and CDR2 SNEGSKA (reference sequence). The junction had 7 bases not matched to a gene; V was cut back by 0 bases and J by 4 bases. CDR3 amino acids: CSARDWTGELYEQYF. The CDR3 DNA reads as TGCAGTGCTAGAGACTGGACAGGGGAATTATACGAGCAGTACTTC.

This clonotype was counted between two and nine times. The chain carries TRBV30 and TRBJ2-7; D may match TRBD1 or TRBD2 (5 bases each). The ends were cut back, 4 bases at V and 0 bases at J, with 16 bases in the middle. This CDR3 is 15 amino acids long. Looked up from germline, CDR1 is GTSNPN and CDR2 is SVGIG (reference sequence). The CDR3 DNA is TGTGCCTGGAATCCCGGGACGGCAAGCTCCTACGAGCAGTACTTC. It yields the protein CAWNPGTASSYEQYF. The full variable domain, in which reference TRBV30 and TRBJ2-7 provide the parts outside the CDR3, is SQTIHQWPATLVQPVGSPLSLECTVEGTSNPNLYWYRQAAGRGLQLLFYSVGIGQISSEVPQNLSASRPQDRQFILSSKKLLLSDSGFYLCAWNPGTASSYEQYFGPGTRLTVT.

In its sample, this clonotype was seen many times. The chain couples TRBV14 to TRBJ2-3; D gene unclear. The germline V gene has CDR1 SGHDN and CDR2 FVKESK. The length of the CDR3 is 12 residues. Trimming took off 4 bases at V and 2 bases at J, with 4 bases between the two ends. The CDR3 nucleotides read TGTGCCAGCAGCCCCTACACAGATACGCAGTATTTT. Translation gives CASSPYTDTQYF.

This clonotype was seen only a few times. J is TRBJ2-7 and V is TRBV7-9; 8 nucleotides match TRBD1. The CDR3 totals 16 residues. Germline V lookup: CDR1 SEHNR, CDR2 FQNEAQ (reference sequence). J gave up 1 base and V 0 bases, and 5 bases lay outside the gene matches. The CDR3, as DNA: TGTGCCAGCAGCTTAGCGCAGGGGGCTTCTTCCTACGAGCAGTACTTC. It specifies CASSLAQGASSYEQYF.

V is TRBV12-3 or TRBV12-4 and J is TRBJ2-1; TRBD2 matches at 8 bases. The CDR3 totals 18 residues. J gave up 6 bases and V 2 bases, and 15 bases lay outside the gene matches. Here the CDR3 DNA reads TGTGCCAGCAGTTTAAGGGTGATCGGACGGGAGGGCCTCAATGAGCAGTTCTTC. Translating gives CASSLRVIGREGLNEQFF.